Below are 11 T cell receptor beta chains sequenced from a single sample in a study of blood T cell repertoires in COVID-19. Assay: immunoSEQ multiplex PCR; the TCRdb copy retains only in-frame clones and omits some. The sample comprises fewer than 250,000 clones, roughly 90% of which are singletons, and about 2.2% rests with the top ten. Material: peripheral blood. The receptors were gathered from a woman aged 45-59 years with acute or convalescent COVID-19.

This clone was counted a few times. The gene calls are TRBV3-1 (or the pseudogene TRBV3-2) and TRBJ1-5; perhaps TRBD1 as D (5 bases). Germline CDR1 LGHDT, CDR2 YNNKEL (reference sequence). The CDR3 is 15 amino acids. V lost 0 bases and J 5 bases, leaving 11 bases between the germline ends. This CDR3 reads CASSQESMGHQPQHF. CDR3 nucleotide sequence: TGTGCCAGCAGCCAAGAATCGATGGGGCATCAGCCCCAGCATTTT.

J is TRBJ2-3 and V is TRBV7-9, with 8 bases fitting TRBD2. The CDR3 runs to 15 residues. V gave up 7 bases and J gave up 5 bases; unmatched junction bases: 11. Germline V lookup: CDR1 SEHNR, CDR2 FQNEAQ (reference sequence). The CDR3 DNA is TGTGCCAGCACCGCACTAGCCGGGGGGGGAGATACGCAGTATTTT. Protein: CASTALAGGGDTQYF.

A word on this clone: At one boundary the junction diverges from the germline segment, which might be a read error. Other DNA sequences from this sample encode an identical CDR3 as well. The chain couples TRBV5-1 to TRBJ1-3; tentative D call: TRBD1 (6 bases). Looked up from germline, CDR1 is SGHRS and CDR2 is YFSETQ. The length of the CDR3 is 13 residues. The CDR3: CASSGGSGNTIYF. The CDR3 DNA reads as TGCGCCAGCAGCGGGGGCTCTGGGAACACCATATATTTT.

V usage is TRBV19 and J usage is TRBJ2-2, with D perhaps matching TRBD1 (6 bases). Trimming pared 3 bases from V and 7 bases from J, leaving 18 bases between. The CDR3 length is 16 residues. Germline V CDR1 and CDR2: LNHDA, SQIVND (reference sequence). As DNA, the CDR3 is TGTGCCAGTAGTATTTGGGACATTGCAAAAGACGGGGAGCTGTTTTTT. Translating it yields CASSIWDIAKDGELFF.

This rearrangement joins TRBV15 to TRBJ2-5, with D tentatively TRBD1 (5 bases). CDR1 LNHNV and CDR2 YYDKDF come from the germline V gene (reference sequence). V was cut by 0 bases and J by 4 bases, with 12 bases left in between. There are 15 residues in the CDR3. CDR3 coding DNA: TGTGCCACCAGCAGAGATGGACACCAGGGAGAGACCCAGTACTTC. Amino acids: CATSRDGHQGETQYF.

The genes are TRBV9 and TRBJ2-7; perhaps TRBD2 as D (5 bases). V shed 0 bases and J shed 5 bases, with 12 bases lying between them. There are 14 residues in the CDR3. The V gene's germline CDR1 is SGDLS and CDR2 YYNGEE. The CDR3 nucleotides read TGTGCCAGCAGCGTAGGGGTTAGCGCGGACGAGCAGTACTTC. This translates into CASSVGVSADEQYF.

This chain uses TRBV24-1 with TRBJ1-4; D possibly corresponds to TRBD1 (6 bases). CDR1 and CDR2 (germline): KGHDR, SFDVKD. Trimming removed 4 bases at V and 0 bases at J, with 14 bases between. This CDR3 has 17 residues. This CDR3 reads CATSDSGQISTNEKLFF. The CDR3 region has the DNA TGTGCCACCAGTGACTCAGGACAGATCTCAACTAATGAAAAACTGTTTTTT.

J is TRBJ2-1 and V is TRBV29-1, with TRBD1 matching 7 bases. CDR1 is SQVTM and CDR2 is ANQGSEA in the germline V gene. V trimming: 6 bases; J trimming: 7 bases; junction bases outside the gene matches: 12. The CDR3 loop spans 14 amino acids. CDR3 protein: CSVSRDSNRNEQFF. The CDR3 DNA sequence: TGCAGCGTGAGCCGGGACAGTAATAGGAATGAGCAGTTCTTC.

The V and J genes are TRBV5-1 and TRBJ1-3; D might be TRBD1 (6 bases). Looked up from germline, CDR1 is SGHRS and CDR2 is YFSETQ. Trimming removed 1 base from V and 2 bases from J, with 10 bases in between. This CDR3 spans 15 amino acids. Written as DNA, the CDR3 is TGCGCCAGCAGCTTGACAGGGTTAACTGGAAACACCATATATTTT. The encoded protein is CASSLTGLTGNTIYF.

As DNA, the CDR3 is TGCGCCAGCAGAAAATCGGACAGGGAGACAACTGAAGCTTTCTTT. It encodes CASRKSDRETTEAFF. This chain connects TRBV5-1 to TRBJ1-1; 8 nucleotides match TRBD1. Germline values: CDR1 SGHRS, CDR2 YFSETQ. CDR3 length: 15 amino acids. The V and J ends lost 5 bases and 5 bases, in that order; junction bases with no gene match: 11.

This chain uses TRBV3-1 (or the pseudogene TRBV3-2) with TRBJ2-1, with D perhaps TRBD2 (5 bases). The V gene's germline CDR1 is LGHDT and CDR2 YNNKEL (reference sequence). Between the trimmed V and J ends, which lost 4 bases and 10 bases, there was a span of 11 bases. The CDR3 sequence is 12 residues long. This CDR3 is CASSPRRNEQFF. CDR3 sequence (DNA): TGTGCCAGCAGCCCACGGAGGAACGAGCAGTTCTTC.